This entry lists 2 T cell receptor beta chains sequenced from one sample in a study of T cell responses to AZD1222 COVID-19 vaccine. The data were produced by immunoSEQ multiplex PCR, yet TCRdb's version contains in-frame clones alone and is incomplete. The data show 250,000 or so clones, with approximately 93% seen just once and roughly 0.5% held by the top ten. This specimen was peripheral blood, taken on day 0 of AZD1222 vaccination. These receptors came from an adult in good health.

V gene TRBV6-6 combines with J gene TRBJ2-3; D may correspond to TRBD1 or TRBD2 (5 bases each). V gave up 5 bases and J gave up 0 bases, with 15 bases separating them. This CDR3 region has 16 residues. CDR1 is MNHNY, CDR2 SVGAGI, per germline (reference sequence). The CDR3 region has the DNA TGTGCCAGCAGTCCCCCCGAGGGGCAAAGCACAGATACGCAGTATTTT. Translating gives CASSPPEGQSTDTQYF.

The chain carries TRBV6-2 or TRBV6-3 and TRBJ1-1; a possible D gene is TRBD1 (5 bases). The CDR3 spans 14 residues. Germline V CDR1 and CDR2: MNHEY, SVGEGT. The V end lost 4 bases, the J end lost 0 bases, and 9 bases lay between the germline ends. Here the CDR3 reads CASSSGTVNTEAFF. The CDR3 DNA follows: TGTGCCAGCAGTTCCGGGACGGTGAACACTGAAGCTTTCTTT.